This TCR beta chain was recorded in a study of T cells in Graves' hyperthyroidism and ophthalmopathy. RNA transcripts were the template for amplifying TCR beta CDR3 regions. During a first-round RT-PCR of the TCR CDR3, the HTBI primer set was used. TCRdb redid the calling of the multiplex PCR reads with MiXCR, one entry per CDR3 protein. Counted here are 450,000 to 650,000 distinct CDR3 sequences, about 14% occurring once; the ten biggest clones make up roughly 7%. This clonotype came up many times. V dropped 5 bases and J dropped 12; count of bases not matched to a gene: 9. The CDR3 loop spans 13 amino acids.

This TCR was sampled from a woman aged 18-30 years with Graves' ophthalmopathy. Sequenced input: blood. V usage is TRBV12-3 or TRBV12-4 and J usage is TRBJ2-1, with TRBD2 identical over 8 bases. CDR3 protein: CASSRTSSIGQFF. In DNA form, the CDR3 reads TGTGCCAGCAGTCGGACTAGCAGCATCGGGCAGTTCTTC.